Below, 13 T cell receptor beta chains from the same sample are listed, as sequenced in a study of blood T cell repertoires in COVID-19. This table comes from immunoSEQ multiplex PCR, and its TCRdb copy is limited to in-frame clones, with some not included. Among some 120,000 clones, over 80% were seen once, and the ten largest hold about 0.8%. The sequenced sample was peripheral blood. These receptors all come from a woman between 65 and 79 years old with acute or convalescent COVID-19.

The chain has TRBV15 and TRBJ2-1; TRBD2 is a possible D gene (5 bases). Per the germline V gene, CDR1 is LNHNV and CDR2 is YYDKDF (reference sequence). The germline V and J ends were trimmed by 1 base and 6 bases, with 13 bases remaining between them. The CDR3 is made up of 15 amino acids. The CDR3, as DNA: TGTGCCACCAGCAGAGGGGAAATGGCGGGCAATGAGCAGTTCTTC. Translated, it gives CATSRGEMAGNEQFF.

The V gene is TRBV5-1, the J gene TRBJ2-2; 9 nucleotides line up with TRBD2. Trimming removed 4 bases from V and 1 base from J; junction bases left unmatched: 8. Germline V gives CDR1 SGHRS, CDR2 YFSETQ. The CDR3 runs to 17 residues. The CDR3 spells CASSRGSGSGNTGELFF. The DNA of the CDR3 is TGCGCCAGCAGCCGGGGTAGCGGGAGTGGGAACACCGGGGAGCTGTTTTTT.

This clone was seen a handful of times. This chain links TRBV7-8 with TRBJ2-1; 8 nucleotides match TRBD2. The CDR3 has 12 amino acids. The V gene end was trimmed by 5 bases and the J gene end by 8 bases; junction bases not matched to a gene: 2. Germline V lookup: CDR1 SGHVS, CDR2 FQNEAQ. Here the CDR3 reads CASSEAGDEQFF. CDR3 in DNA: TGTGCCAGCAGCGAAGCGGGAGATGAGCAGTTCTTC.

The chain joins TRBV2 to TRBJ2-4; 16 bases match TRBD2. The germline CDR1 and CDR2 sequences are SNHLY and FYNNEI. This CDR3 is built from 21 residues. V shed 4 bases and J 0 bases; nucleotides not matched to a gene: 12. CDR3 protein: CASSVGGPGLAGGRAKNIQYF. The CDR3, as DNA: TGTGCCAGCAGTGTGGGGGGGCCGGGACTAGCGGGAGGGCGAGCCAAAAACATTCAGTACTTC. The variable domain in full, completed from reference TRBV2 and TRBJ2-4, reads EPEVTQTPSHQVTQMGQEVILRCVPISNHLYFYWYRQILGQKVEFLVSFYNNEISEKSEIFDDQFSVERPDGSNFTLKIRSTKLEDSAMYFCASSVGGPGLAGGRAKNIQYFGAGTRLSVL.

This clone appeared a few times. The rearrangement joins TRBV12-3 or TRBV12-4 to TRBJ1-4; TRBD1 might be the D (5 bases). CDR3 length equals 13 residues. Trimming left V 10 bases short and J 7 bases short, with 16 bases between. The CDR3 sequence: CATSTSGGEKLFF. The CDR3 region has the DNA TGTGCCACCTCCACCTCGGGGGGTGAAAAACTGTTTTTT.

The rearrangement links TRBV11-3 to TRBJ2-2; perhaps TRBD2 as D (6 bases). V lost 0 bases, J lost 7 bases, and 18 bases lay in between. Germline assignment: CDR1 SGHNT and CDR2 YENEEA. The CDR3 length is 17 residues. For the CDR3, the DNA is TGTGCCAGCAGCTTAGACACCGGGACCCCGCGGGGCGGGGAGCTGTTTTTT. Amino acid sequence: CASSLDTGTPRGGELFF.

The rearrangement uses TRBV5-1 and TRBJ2-6, with TRBD2 as a possible D gene (6 bases). The CDR3 consists of 19 residues. The ends were cut back, 2 bases at V and 0 bases at J, with 18 bases in the middle. Germline V gene lookup returns CDR1 SGHRS and CDR2 YFSETQ. The CDR3 sequence is CASSFGRGLSPSGANVLTF. CDR3 coding DNA: TGCGCCAGCAGCTTTGGGCGGGGACTTTCCCCCTCTGGGGCCAACGTCCTGACTTTC.

The rearrangement uses TRBV7-9 and TRBJ1-6, with D possibly TRBD1 on 5 matching bases. Germline CDR1 SEHNR, CDR2 FQNEAQ (reference sequence). CDR3 size: 13 residues. Trimming removed 3 bases from V and 7 bases from J, with 7 bases in between. The CDR3 sequence: CASSLTENSPLHF. CDR3 coding DNA: TGTGCCAGCAGCTTGACAGAGAATTCACCCCTCCACTTT.

This chain connects TRBV6-5 to TRBJ1-5; D may be TRBD1 (6 bases). The CDR3 covers 14 residues. The germline CDR1 and CDR2 sequences are MNHEY and SVGAGI. V shed 6 bases and J shed 9 bases, with 18 bases lying between them. The CDR3 DNA is TGTGCCAGCAGCCCCGACAGGCGTCAATCGCCCCAGCATTTT. Protein product: CASSPDRRQSPQHF.

The chain links TRBV6-5 to TRBJ1-5; D possibly corresponds to TRBD1 (5 bases). Trimming took 5 bases from V and 4 from J, leaving 9 bases between them. The CDR3 is made up of 13 amino acids. Germline V gives CDR1 MNHEY, CDR2 SVGAGI. The CDR3, as DNA: TGTGCCAGCAGTACCCGGGGGAATCAGCCCCAGCATTTT. This encodes CASSTRGNQPQHF.

This sequence joins TRBV7-8 and TRBJ2-7; D is possibly TRBD2 (6 bases). The CDR3 sequence is 14 residues long. Germline values: CDR1 SGHVS, CDR2 FQNEAQ. The V gene lost 0 bases and the J gene lost 6 bases, with 12 bases spanning the gap. The CDR3 nucleotides read TGTGCCAGCAGCTTAGCGGTGGGGCGGGGCGAGCAGTACTTC. It encodes CASSLAVGRGEQYF.

V usage is TRBV5-1 and J usage is TRBJ1-2, with 11 bases lining up with TRBD1. This CDR3 has 16 amino acids. Germline CDR1 is SGHRS and CDR2 is YFSETQ. V lost 0 bases and J lost 4; bases outside the gene matches: 5. This CDR3 reads CASSLATGTGGYGYTF. The CDR3 DNA reads as TGCGCCAGCAGCTTGGCCACCGGGACAGGGGGCTATGGCTACACCTTC.

This chain joins TRBV15 and TRBJ2-7; 8 nucleotides align to TRBD1. CDR3 length equals 16 residues. Germline lookup yields CDR1 LNHNV and CDR2 YYDKDF (reference sequence). With V trimmed by 0 bases and J by 3 bases, 7 bases remained unmatched. CDR3 in DNA: TGTGCCACCAGCAGAGACTTTGGACAGGGAGGCTACGAGCAGTACTTC. Its protein product is CATSRDFGQGGYEQYF.